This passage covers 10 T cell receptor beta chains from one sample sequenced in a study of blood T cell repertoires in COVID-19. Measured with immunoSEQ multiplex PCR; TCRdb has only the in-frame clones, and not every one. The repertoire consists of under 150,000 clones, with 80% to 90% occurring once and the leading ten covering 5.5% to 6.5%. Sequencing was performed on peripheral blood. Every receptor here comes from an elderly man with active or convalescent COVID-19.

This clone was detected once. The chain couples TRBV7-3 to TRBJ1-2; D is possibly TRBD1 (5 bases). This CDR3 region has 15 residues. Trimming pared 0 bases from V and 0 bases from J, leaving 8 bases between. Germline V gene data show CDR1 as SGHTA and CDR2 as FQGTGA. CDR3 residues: CASSLTSTANYGYTF. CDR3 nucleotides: TGTGCCAGCAGCTTAACCTCGACAGCTAACTATGGCTACACCTTC.

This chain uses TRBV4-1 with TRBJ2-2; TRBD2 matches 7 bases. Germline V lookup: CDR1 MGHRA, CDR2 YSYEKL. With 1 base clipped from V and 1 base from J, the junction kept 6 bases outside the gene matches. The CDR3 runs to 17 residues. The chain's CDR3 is CASSQGVASGNTGELFF. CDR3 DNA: TGCGCCAGCAGCCAAGGTGTGGCTAGCGGGAACACCGGGGAGCTGTTTTTT.

In DNA, the CDR3 is TGCGCCAGCAGCTTGGAGCGGGCCACTTATGGCTACACCTTC. Protein: CASSLERATYGYTF. The gene calls are TRBV5-1 and TRBJ1-2; D is unresolved. Germline V CDR1 and CDR2: SGHRS, YFSETQ. V was clipped by 0 bases and J by 5 bases, with 11 bases between them. The CDR3 consists of 14 residues.

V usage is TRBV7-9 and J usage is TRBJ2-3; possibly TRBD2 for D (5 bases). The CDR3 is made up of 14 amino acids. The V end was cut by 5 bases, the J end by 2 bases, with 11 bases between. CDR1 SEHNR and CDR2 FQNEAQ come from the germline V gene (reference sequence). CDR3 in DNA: TGTGCCAGCAGCCCCGGGGAGTTCACAGATACGCAGTATTTT. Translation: CASSPGEFTDTQYF. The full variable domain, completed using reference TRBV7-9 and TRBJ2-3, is DTGVSQNPRHKITKRGQNVTFRCDPISEHNRLYWYRQTLGQGPEFLTYFQNEAQLEKSRLLSDRFSAERPKGSFSTLEIQRTEQGDSAMYLCASSPGEFTDTQYFGPGTRLTVL.

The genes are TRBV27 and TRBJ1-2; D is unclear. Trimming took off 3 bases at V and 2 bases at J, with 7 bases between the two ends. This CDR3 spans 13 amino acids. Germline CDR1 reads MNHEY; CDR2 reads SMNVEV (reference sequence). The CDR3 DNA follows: TGTGCCAGCAGTTTTCGGGTGAACTATGGCTACACCTTC. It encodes CASSFRVNYGYTF.

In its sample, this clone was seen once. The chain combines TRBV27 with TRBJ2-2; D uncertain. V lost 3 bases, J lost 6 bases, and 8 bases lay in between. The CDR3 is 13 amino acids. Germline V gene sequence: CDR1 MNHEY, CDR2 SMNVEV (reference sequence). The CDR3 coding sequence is TGTGCCAGCAGTTTTTCCGGGTCCGGGGAGCTGTTTTTT. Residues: CASSFSGSGELFF.

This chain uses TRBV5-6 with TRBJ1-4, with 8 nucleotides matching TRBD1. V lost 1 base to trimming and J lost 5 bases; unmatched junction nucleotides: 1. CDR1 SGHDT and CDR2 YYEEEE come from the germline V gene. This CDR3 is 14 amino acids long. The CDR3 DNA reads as TGTGCCAGCAGCTTGAACAGGGGGAATGAAAAACTGTTTTTT. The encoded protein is CASSLNRGNEKLFF.

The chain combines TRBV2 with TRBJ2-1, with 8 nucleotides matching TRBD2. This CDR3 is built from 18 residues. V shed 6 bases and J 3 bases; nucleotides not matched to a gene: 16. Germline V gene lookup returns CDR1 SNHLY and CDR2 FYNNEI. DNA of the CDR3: TGTGCCAGCAGGGGGACGCTGCTTACTAGCGGAATCTACAATGAGCAGTTCTTC. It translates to CASRGTLLTSGIYNEQFF.

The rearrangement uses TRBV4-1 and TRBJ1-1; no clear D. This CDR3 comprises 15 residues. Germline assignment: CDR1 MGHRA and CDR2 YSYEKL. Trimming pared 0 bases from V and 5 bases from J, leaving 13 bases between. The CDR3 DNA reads TGCGCCAGCAGCCAAGATCGCACCGCGGTAACTGAAGCTTTCTTT. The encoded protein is CASSQDRTAVTEAFF.

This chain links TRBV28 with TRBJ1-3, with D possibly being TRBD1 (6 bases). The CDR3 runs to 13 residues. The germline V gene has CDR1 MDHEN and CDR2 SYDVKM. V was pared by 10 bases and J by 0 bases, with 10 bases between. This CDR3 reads CATVGGSGNTIYF. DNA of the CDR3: TGTGCCACTGTAGGGGGCTCTGGAAACACCATATATTTT.